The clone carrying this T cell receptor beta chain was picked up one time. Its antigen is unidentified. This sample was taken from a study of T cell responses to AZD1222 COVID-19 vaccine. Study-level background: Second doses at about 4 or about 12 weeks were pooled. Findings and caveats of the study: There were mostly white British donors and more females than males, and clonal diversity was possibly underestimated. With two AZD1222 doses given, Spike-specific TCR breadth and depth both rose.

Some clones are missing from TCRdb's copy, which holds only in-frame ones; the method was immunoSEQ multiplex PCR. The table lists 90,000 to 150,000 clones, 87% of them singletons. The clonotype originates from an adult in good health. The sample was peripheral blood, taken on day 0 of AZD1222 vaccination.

The chain's CDR3 is CATSRDGVEQYF. The CDR3 DNA reads as TGTGCCACCAGCAGAGATGGTGTTGAGCAGTACTTC. The chain carries TRBV15 and TRBJ2-7; D is unclear. The germline V gene encodes CDR1 LNHNV and CDR2 YYDKDF (reference sequence). The CDR3 covers 12 residues. V was pared by 0 bases and J by 7 bases, with 7 bases between.